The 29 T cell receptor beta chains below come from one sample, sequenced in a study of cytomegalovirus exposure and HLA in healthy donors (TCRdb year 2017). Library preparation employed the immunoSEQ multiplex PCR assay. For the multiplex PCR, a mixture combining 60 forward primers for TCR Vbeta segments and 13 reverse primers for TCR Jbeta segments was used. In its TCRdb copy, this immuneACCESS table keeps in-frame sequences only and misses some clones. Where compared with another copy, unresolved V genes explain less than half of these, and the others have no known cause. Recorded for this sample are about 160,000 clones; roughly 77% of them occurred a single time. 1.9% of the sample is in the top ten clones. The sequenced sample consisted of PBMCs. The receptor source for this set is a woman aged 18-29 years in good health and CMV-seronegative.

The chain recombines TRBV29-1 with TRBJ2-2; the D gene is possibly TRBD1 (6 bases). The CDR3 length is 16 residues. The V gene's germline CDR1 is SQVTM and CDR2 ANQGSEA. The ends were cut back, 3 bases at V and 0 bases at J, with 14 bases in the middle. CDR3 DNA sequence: TGCAGCGTTGAGAGCCCGACAGGACCGAACACCGGGGAGCTGTTTTTT. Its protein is CSVESPTGPNTGELFF.

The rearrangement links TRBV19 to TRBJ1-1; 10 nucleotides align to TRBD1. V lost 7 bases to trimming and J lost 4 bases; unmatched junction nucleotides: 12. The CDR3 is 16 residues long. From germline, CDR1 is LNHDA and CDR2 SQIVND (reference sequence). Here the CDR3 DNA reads TGTGCCAGTAAGAGTCGTGACAGGGGGCGGAGCACTGAAGCTTTCTTT. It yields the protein CASKSRDRGRSTEAFF.

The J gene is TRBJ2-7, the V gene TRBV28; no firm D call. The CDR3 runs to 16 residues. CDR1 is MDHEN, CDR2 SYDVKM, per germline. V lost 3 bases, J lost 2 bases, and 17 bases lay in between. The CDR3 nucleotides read TGTGCCAGCAGTTTGGAGACCTATTACCGCCCCTACGAGCAGTACTTC. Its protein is CASSLETYYRPYEQYF.

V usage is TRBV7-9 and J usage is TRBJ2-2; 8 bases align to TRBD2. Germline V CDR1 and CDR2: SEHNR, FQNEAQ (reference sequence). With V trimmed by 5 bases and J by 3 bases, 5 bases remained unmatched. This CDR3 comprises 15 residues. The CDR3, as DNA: TGTGCCAGCAGCGCGGGACTAGTTGACACCGGGGAGCTGTTTTTT. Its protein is CASSAGLVDTGELFF.

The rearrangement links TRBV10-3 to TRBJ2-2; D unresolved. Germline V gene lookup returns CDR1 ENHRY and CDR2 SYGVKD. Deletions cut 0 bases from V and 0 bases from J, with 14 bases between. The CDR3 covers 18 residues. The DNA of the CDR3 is TGTGCCATCAGTGAGTCGATTTGGAGTCCCGCGAACACCGGGGAGCTGTTTTTT. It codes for CAISESIWSPANTGELFF.

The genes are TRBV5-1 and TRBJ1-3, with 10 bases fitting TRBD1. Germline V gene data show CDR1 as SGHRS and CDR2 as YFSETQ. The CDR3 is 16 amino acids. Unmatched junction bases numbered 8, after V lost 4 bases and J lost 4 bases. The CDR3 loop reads CASSAGTGVQGNTIYF. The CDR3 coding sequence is TGCGCCAGCAGCGCCGGGACAGGGGTGCAAGGAAACACCATATATTTT.

The CDR3 here is CASSVGHGSSYNEQFF. The CDR3 DNA reads as TGTGCCAGCAGCGTAGGACACGGAAGCTCCTACAATGAGCAGTTCTTC. The V call is TRBV9, the J call TRBJ2-1; D not certain. CDR1 is SGDLS and CDR2 is YYNGEE in the germline V gene. V shed 0 bases and J shed 0 bases, with 10 bases lying between them. The CDR3 is 16 amino acids.

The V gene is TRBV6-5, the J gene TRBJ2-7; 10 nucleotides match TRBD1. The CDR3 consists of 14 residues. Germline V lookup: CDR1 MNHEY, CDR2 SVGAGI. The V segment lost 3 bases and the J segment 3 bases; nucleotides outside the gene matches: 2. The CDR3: CASSYDRGLYEQYF. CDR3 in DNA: TGTGCCAGCAGTTATGACAGGGGGCTCTACGAGCAGTACTTC.

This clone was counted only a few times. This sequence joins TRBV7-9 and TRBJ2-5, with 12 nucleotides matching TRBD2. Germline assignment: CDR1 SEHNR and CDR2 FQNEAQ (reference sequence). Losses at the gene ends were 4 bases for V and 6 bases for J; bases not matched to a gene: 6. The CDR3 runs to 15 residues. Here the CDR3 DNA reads TGTGCCAGCAGCTGGCGGACTAGCGGGAATCAGACCCAGTACTTC. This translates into CASSWRTSGNQTQYF. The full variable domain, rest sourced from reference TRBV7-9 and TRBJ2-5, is DTGVSQNPRHKITKRGQNVTFRCDPISEHNRLYWYRQTLGQGPEFLTYFQNEAQLEKSRLLSDRFSAERPKGSFSTLEIQRTEQGDSAMYLCASSWRTSGNQTQYFGPGTRLLVL.

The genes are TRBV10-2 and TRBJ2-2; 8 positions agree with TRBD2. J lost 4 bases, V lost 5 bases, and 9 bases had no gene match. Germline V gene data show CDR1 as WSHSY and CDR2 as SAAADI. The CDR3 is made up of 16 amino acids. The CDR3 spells CASSRLAGRSTGELFF. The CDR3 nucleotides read TGCGCCAGCAGTAGGTTAGCGGGACGTAGCACCGGGGAGCTGTTTTTT.

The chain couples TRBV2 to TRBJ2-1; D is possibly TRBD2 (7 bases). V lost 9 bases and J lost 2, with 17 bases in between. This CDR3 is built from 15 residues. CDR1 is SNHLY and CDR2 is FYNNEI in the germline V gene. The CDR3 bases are TGTGCCAGAGAGGGGGGGTTGGCACCCTACAATGAGCAGTTCTTC. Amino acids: CAREGGLAPYNEQFF.

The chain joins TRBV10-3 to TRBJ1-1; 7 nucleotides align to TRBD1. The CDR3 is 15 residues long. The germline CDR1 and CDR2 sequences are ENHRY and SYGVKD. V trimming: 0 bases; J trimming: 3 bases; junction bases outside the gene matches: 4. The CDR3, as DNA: TGTGCCATCAGTGAGTCGAGGGGGCAGGACACTGAAGCTTTCTTT. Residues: CAISESRGQDTEAFF.

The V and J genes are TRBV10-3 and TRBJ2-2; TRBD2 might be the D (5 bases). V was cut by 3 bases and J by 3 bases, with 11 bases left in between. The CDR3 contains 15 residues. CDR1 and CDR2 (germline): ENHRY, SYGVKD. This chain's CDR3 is CAISEKPADTGELFF. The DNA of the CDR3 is TGTGCCATCAGTGAAAAACCAGCGGACACCGGGGAGCTGTTTTTT.

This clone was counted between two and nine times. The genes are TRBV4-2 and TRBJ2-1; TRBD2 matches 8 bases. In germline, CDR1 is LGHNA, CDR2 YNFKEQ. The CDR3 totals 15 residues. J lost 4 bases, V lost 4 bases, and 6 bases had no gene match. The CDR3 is CASSPQVAGYNEQFF. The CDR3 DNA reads TGTGCCAGCAGCCCCCAAGTAGCGGGGTACAATGAGCAGTTCTTC.

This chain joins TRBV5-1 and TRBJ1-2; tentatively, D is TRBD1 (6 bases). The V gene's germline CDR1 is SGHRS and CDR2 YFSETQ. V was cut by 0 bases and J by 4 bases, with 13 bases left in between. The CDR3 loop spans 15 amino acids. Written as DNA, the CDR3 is TGCGCCAGCAGCTTGGGGAACAGGGTTTCCTATGGCTACACCTTC. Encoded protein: CASSLGNRVSYGYTF. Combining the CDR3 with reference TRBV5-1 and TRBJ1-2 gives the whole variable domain KAGVTQTPRYLIKTRGQQVTLSCSPISGHRSVSWYQQTPGQGLQFLFEYFSETQRNKGNFPGRFSGRQFSNSRSEMNVSTLELGDSALYLCASSLGNRVSYGYTFGSGTRLTVV.

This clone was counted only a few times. CDR3 DNA: TGTGCCATCAGTGCGACAGGACAACATCAGCCCCAGCATTTT. It yields the protein CAISATGQHQPQHF. The chain combines TRBV10-3 with TRBJ1-5; possibly TRBD1 for D (6 bases). Between the trimmed V and J ends, which lost 4 bases and 5 bases, there was a span of 12 bases. This CDR3 is 14 amino acids long. Per germline, CDR1 ENHRY and CDR2 SYGVKD.

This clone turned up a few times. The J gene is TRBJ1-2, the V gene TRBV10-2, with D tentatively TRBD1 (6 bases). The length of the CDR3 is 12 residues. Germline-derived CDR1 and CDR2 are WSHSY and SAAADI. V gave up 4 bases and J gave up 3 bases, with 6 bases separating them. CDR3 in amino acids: CASSAGDYGYTF. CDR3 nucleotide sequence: TGCGCCAGCAGTGCAGGGGACTATGGCTACACCTTC.

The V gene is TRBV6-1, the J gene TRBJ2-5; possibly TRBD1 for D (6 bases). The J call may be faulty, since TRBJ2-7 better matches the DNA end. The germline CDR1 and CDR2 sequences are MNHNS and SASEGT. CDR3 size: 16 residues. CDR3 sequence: CASSGTVRSLSYEQYF. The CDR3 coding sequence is TGTGCCAGCAGTGGGACAGTTAGGAGCCTCTCCTACGAGCAGTACTTC.

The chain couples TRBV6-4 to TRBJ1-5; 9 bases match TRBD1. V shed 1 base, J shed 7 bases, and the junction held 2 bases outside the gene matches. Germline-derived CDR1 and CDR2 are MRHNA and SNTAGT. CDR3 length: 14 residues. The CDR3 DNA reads TGTGCCAGCAGTGACTTGGACAGGGGCCAGCCCCAGCATTTT. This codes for CASSDLDRGQPQHF.

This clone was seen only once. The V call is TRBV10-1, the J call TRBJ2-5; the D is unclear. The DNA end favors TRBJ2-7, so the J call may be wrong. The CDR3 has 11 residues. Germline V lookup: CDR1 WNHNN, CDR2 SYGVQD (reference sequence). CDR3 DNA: TGCGCCAGCAGTGAACCCTACGAGCAGTACTTC. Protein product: CASSEPYEQYF.

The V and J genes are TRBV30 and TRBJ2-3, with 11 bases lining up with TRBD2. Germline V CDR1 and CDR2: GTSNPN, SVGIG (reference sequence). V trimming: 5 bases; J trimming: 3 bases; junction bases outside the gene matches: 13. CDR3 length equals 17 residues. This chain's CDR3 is CAWGDRVLAGATDTQYF. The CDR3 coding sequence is TGTGCCTGGGGGGACAGGGTACTAGCGGGAGCAACAGATACGCAGTATTTT. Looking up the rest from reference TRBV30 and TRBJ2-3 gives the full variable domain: SQTIHQWPATLVQPVGSPLSLECTVEGTSNPNLYWYRQAAGRGLQLLFYSVGIGQISSEVPQNLSASRPQDRQFILSSKKLLLSDSGFYLCAWGDRVLAGATDTQYFGPGTRLTVL.

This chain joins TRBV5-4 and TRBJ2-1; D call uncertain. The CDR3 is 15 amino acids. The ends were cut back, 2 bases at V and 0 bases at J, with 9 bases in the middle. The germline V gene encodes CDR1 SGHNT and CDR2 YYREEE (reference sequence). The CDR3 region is CASSLTVNSYNEQFF. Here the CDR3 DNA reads TGTGCCAGCAGCTTAACAGTCAACTCCTACAATGAGCAGTTCTTC.

CDR3 sequence reads: CASSQDTAGYNEQFF. In DNA, the CDR3 is TGTGCCAGCAGCCAAGATACAGCGGGGTACAATGAGCAGTTCTTC. This chain connects TRBV4-2 to TRBJ2-1; the match to TRBD2 covers 7 bases. This CDR3 has 15 amino acids. Germline V lookup: CDR1 LGHNA, CDR2 YNFKEQ. V gave up 0 bases and J gave up 4 bases; unmatched junction bases: 3.

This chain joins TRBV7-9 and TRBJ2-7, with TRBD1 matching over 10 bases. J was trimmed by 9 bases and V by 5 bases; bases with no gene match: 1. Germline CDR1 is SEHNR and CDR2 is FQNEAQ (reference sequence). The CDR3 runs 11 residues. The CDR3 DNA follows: TGTGCCAGCAGCCGGACAGGGGGGCAGTACTTC. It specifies CASSRTGGQYF.

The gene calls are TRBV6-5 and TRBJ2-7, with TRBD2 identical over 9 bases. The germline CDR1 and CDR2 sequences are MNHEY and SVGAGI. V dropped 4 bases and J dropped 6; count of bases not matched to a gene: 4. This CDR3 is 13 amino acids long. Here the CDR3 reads CASSSSGGSEQYF. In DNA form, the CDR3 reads TGTGCCAGCAGTTCCAGCGGGGGGAGCGAGCAGTACTTC.

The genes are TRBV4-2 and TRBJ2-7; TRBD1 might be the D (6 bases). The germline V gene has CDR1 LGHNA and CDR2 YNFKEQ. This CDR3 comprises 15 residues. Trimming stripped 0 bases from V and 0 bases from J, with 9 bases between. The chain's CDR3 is CASSQESDSSYEQYF. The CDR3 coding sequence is TGTGCCAGCAGCCAAGAATCGGACAGCTCCTACGAGCAGTACTTC.

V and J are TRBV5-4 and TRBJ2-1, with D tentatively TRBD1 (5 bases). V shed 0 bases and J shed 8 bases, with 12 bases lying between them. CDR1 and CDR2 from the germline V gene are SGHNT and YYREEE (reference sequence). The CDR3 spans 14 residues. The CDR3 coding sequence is TGTGCCAGCAGCTTGGCAGGGTGGGTCGATGAGCAGTTCTTC. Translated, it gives CASSLAGWVDEQFF.

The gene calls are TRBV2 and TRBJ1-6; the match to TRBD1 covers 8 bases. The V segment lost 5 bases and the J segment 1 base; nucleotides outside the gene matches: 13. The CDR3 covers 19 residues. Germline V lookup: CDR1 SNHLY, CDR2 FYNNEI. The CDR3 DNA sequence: TGTGCCAGCAGTACAGGCAGGGGGCCCGTGGTATCCTATAATTCACCCCTCCACTTT. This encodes CASSTGRGPVVSYNSPLHF.

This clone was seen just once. CDR3 residues: CASGRQGANTEAFF. Written as DNA, the CDR3 is TGTGCCAGCGGTCGTCAGGGGGCGAACACTGAAGCTTTCTTT. This chain joins TRBV2 and TRBJ1-1; 8 bases line up with TRBD1. CDR1 and CDR2 from the germline V gene are SNHLY and FYNNEI. The CDR3 covers 14 residues. J was trimmed by 1 base and V by 8 bases; bases with no gene match: 6.